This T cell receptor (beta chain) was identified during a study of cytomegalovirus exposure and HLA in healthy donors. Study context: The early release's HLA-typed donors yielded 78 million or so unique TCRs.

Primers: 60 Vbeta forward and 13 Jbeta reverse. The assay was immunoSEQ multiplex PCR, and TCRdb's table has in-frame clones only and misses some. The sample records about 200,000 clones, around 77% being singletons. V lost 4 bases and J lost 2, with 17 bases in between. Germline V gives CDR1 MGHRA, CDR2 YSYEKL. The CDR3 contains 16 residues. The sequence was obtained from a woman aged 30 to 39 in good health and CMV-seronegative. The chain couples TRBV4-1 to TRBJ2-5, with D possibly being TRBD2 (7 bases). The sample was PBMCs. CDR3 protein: CASSPALRGGQETQYF. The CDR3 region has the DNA TGCGCCAGCAGCCCAGCCCTTAGGGGGGGTCAAGAGACCCAGTACTTC.